The clone carrying this T cell receptor beta chain was counted between two and nine times. What it recognizes is unknown. MiXCR, applied by TCRdb to the reads, yields one record per CDR3 protein. In the table there are 650,000 to 850,000 distinct CDR3 sequences, about 29% of which are singletons. With V trimmed by 0 bases and J by 2 bases, 5 bases remained unmatched. In germline, CDR1 is LGHNA, CDR2 YSLEER. The CDR3 sequence is 16 residues long. The data were obtained in a study of T cell repertoires in cytomegalovirus infection. Study-wide context: The authors relied on CMV epitopes, both recently identified HLA-C-restricted and well-studied HLA-B-restricted. Public TCR beta signature analysis indicated the presence of both CMV infection and matching HLA type.

The chain joins TRBV4-3 to TRBJ2-3; 7 positions match TRBD1. This TCR came from a human donor in good health (CMV status not recorded). Some clones in this sample may be carry-over from other donors' samples. The source material was cultured CD8+ T cells from PBMCs, sampled from culture after CMV antigen stimulation. CDR3 in DNA: TGCGCCAGCAGCCAAGAAAGACAGGGACCCACAGATACGCAGTATTTT. Its protein is CASSQERQGPTDTQYF.